The rows below give T cell receptor beta chains drawn from one sample of a study of T cell changes during pregnancy in multiple sclerosis. The method was immunoSEQ multiplex PCR; TCRdb's version includes in-frame clones alone and lacks a portion of them. In the table there are about 28,000 clones, around 89% of which are singletons. The sequencing here drew on CD4+ T cells from peripheral blood mononuclear cells, taken in the first trimester of pregnancy. These receptor sequences come from a female donor in good health, enrolled as a control in a pregnancy study. Each CDR3 is given with its conserved first and last residue. The order of the fields is D gene, clone size, V gene, J gene, CDR3 protein, CDR3 DNA. D genes are given only for firm matches. Clone sizes are given selectively: once, few, many, or a class where the clone is expanded.

TRBD1,NA,TRBV7-2,TRBJ2-7,CASSQTGVEQYF,TGTGCCAGCAGCCAGACAGGGGTTGAGCAGTACTTC
NA,NA,TRBV10-1,TRBJ2-3,CASSATTDTQYF,TGCGCCAGCAGTGCGACTACAGATACGCAGTATTTT
TRBD2,NA,TRBV28,TRBJ2-1,CASSEAGSTYNEQFF,TGTGCCAGCAGTGAAGCGGGATCCACCTACAATGAGCAGTTCTTC
TRBD1,NA,TRBV10-1,TRBJ2-7,CASSESGQGQLYF,TGCGCCAGCAGTGAGTCGGGACAGGGCCAGCTGTACTTC
NA,NA,TRBV7-2,TRBJ1-1,CASSVSLTLNTEAFF,TGTGCCAGCAGCGTAAGCCTGACACTGAACACTGAAGCTTTCTTT
NA,NA,TRBV27,TRBJ1-5,CASSLKGGIYQPQHF,TGTGCCAGCAGTTTAAAAGGAGGGATCTATCAGCCCCAGCATTTT
NA,NA,TRBV10-3,TRBJ2-7,CAISESTSASYEQYF,TGTGCCATCAGTGAGTCGACTTCAGCCTCCTACGAGCAGTACTTC
TRBD1,NA,TRBV4-2,TRBJ2-7,CASSQETGGRTYEQYF,TGTGCCAGCAGCCAGGAGACAGGGGGGCGAACCTACGAGCAGTACTTC
TRBD2,NA,TRBV27,TRBJ2-5,CASSLTLAGGETQYF,TGTGCCAGCAGTTTAACTTTAGCGGGGGGAGAGACCCAGTACTTC
NA,NA,TRBV2,TRBJ1-4,CASSGYLSATNEKLFF,TGTGCCAGCAGTGGCTACCTTAGTGCAACTAATGAAAAACTGTTTTTT
TRBD1,NA,TRBV11-2,TRBJ1-2,CASSLASTGAYGYTF,TGTGCCAGCAGCTTAGCCTCGACAGGGGCCTATGGCTACACCTTC
NA,NA,TRBV5-4,TRBJ1-2,CASSSDPTVNYGYTF,TGTGCCAGCAGCTCGGATCCCACAGTCAACTATGGCTACACCTTC
NA,NA,TRBV2,TRBJ2-1,CASSPGSRLKFF,TGTGCCAGCAGTCCAGGGTCACGATTAAAGTTCTTC
NA,NA,TRBV5-5,TRBJ1-2,CASSLAGQGGVYGYTF,TGTGCCAGCAGCTTGGCAGGTCAGGGAGGGGTTTATGGCTACACCTTC
NA,NA,TRBV2,TRBJ1-5,CASGGGENQPQHF,TGTGCCAGCGGGGGAGGGGAGAATCAGCCCCAGCATTTT
TRBD1,NA,TRBV13,TRBJ2-7,CASSRTGPYEQYF,TGTGCCAGCAGCCGGACAGGCCCCTACGAGCAGTACTTC
TRBD1,NA,TRBV2,TRBJ1-4,CASVGQPNEKLFF,TGTGCCAGCGTGGGACAGCCTAATGAAAAACTGTTTTTT
NA,few,TRBV28,TRBJ1-2,CASSIPREVYGYTF,TGTGCCAGCAGTATACCCAGGGAGGTCTATGGCTACACCTTC
NA,NA,TRBV6-5,TRBJ1-2,CASSSSLDNYGYTF,TGTGCCAGCAGTTCCTCATTAGATAACTATGGCTACACCTTC
NA,NA,TRBV5-4,TRBJ2-2,CASSFERENTGELFF,TGTGCCAGCAGCTTCGAGAGAGAGAACACCGGGGAGCTGTTTTTT
TRBD1,NA,TRBV28,TRBJ1-6,CASSDRGFRDNSPLHF,TGTGCCAGCAGTGACAGGGGCTTCAGGGATAATTCACCCCTCCACTTT
TRBD1,NA,TRBV7-2,TRBJ2-3,CASSLWGQGDFTDTQYF,TGTGCCAGCAGCTTATGGGGACAGGGAGATTTCACAGATACGCAGTATTTT
NA,NA,TRBV7-2,TRBJ2-7,CASSPLYEQYF,TGTGCCAGCAGCCCTCTCTACGAGCAGTACTTC
NA,few,TRBV10-2,TRBJ1-6,CASKGGYTGDSPLHF,TGCGCCAGCAAGGGGGGGTACACCGGCGATTCACCCCTCCACTTT
NA,NA,TRBV10-3,TRBJ2-1,CAISESGRGGSYNEQFF,TGTGCCATCAGTGAGTCGGGGAGGGGGGGCTCCTACAATGAGCAGTTCTTC
TRBD1,NA,TRBV5-5,TRBJ1-2,CASSGGTDLNYGYTF,TGTGCCAGCAGCGGAGGGACAGACCTTAACTATGGCTACACCTTC
NA,NA,TRBV19,TRBJ2-3,CASSIAGISTDTQYF,TGTGCCAGTAGTATAGCAGGCATCAGCACAGATACGCAGTATTTT
NA,NA,TRBV9,TRBJ2-5,CASSPGGRGALETQYF,TGTGCCAGCAGCCCCGGGGGACGGGGGGCTTTAGAGACCCAGTACTTC
TRBD2,NA,TRBV5-1,TRBJ2-1,CASSLSSGSYNEQFF,TGCGCCAGCAGCTTATCTAGCGGCTCCTACAATGAGCAGTTCTTC
TRBD2,NA,TRBV15,TRBJ2-7,CATSMKRGGLYEQYF,TGTGCCACCAGCATGAAGCGGGGGGGCCTCTACGAGCAGTACTTC
NA,once,TRBV5-1,TRBJ1-4,CASSPGGGSREKLFF,TGCGCCAGCAGCCCTGGGGGGGGTTCAAGAGAAAAACTGTTTTTT
NA,NA,TRBV5-1,TRBJ1-2,CASSSGIYGYTF,TGCGCCAGCAGCTCGGGGATTTATGGCTACACCTTC
TRBD2,NA,TRBV10-3,TRBJ2-7,CAIHTSGTHEQYF,TGTGCCATCCATACCAGCGGGACCCACGAGCAGTACTTC
NA,NA,TRBV6-5,TRBJ2-1,CARTNPSGPYNEQFF,TGTGCCAGGACGAACCCCAGCGGACCCTACAATGAGCAGTTCTTC
NA,NA,TRBV28,TRBJ1-4,CASSLGFKSRRNEEKLFF,TGTGCCAGCAGTTTAGGGTTTAAGAGCCGGCGGAACGAAGAAAAACTGTTTTTT
NA,NA,TRBV10-1,TRBJ2-7,CASSESGLSMDTQQYF,TGCGCCAGCAGTGAGTCGGGCCTCTCGATGGACACCCAGCAGTACTTC
NA,once,TRBV4-2,TRBJ1-5,CASSQDGLASNQPQHF,TGTGCCAGCAGCCAAGATGGCCTCGCTAGCAATCAGCCCCAGCATTTT
NA,NA,TRBV7-9,TRBJ2-2,CASSSRLKRNTGELFF,TGTGCCAGCAGCTCTCGGCTAAAGCGGAACACCGGGGAGCTGTTTTTT
TRBD1,NA,TRBV29-1,TRBJ2-3,CSAGTASSDTQYF,TGCAGCGCCGGGACAGCCTCGTCAGATACGCAGTATTTT
TRBD1,NA,TRBV28,TRBJ1-2,CASSSVGTAYGYTF,TGTGCCAGCAGTTCAGTGGGGACAGCTTATGGCTACACCTTC
NA,NA,TRBV18,TRBJ2-2,CASLNRGTGELFF,TGTGCCAGCCTTAACCGAGGTACCGGGGAGCTGTTTTTT
TRBD1,NA,TRBV28,TRBJ1-4,CASRRDRAEKLFF,TGTGCCAGCAGGCGGGACAGGGCTGAAAAACTGTTTTTT
TRBD2,NA,TRBV7-9,TRBJ2-5,CASSMSGSRETQYF,TGTGCCAGCAGCATGAGCGGGAGCCGAGAGACCCAGTACTTC
TRBD1,NA,TRBV15,TRBJ2-7,CATSRDLGTAYEQYF,TGTGCCACCAGCAGAGATTTGGGGACAGCTTACGAGCAGTACTTC
TRBD2,once,TRBV28,TRBJ2-3,CASKLWAGETTDTQYF,TGTGCCAGCAAGCTGTGGGCGGGAGAAACAACAGATACGCAGTATTTT
TRBD1,NA,TRBV7-9,TRBJ1-4,CASSQYRGWVERNSEKLFF,TGTGCCAGCAGCCAGTACAGGGGCTGGGTTGAAAGAAATAGTGAAAAACTGTTTTTT
NA,NA,TRBV5-4,TRBJ1-3,CASSRASEGDTIYF,TGTGCCAGCAGCCGAGCCTCAGAGGGGGACACCATATATTTT
NA,NA,TRBV11-2,TRBJ1-2,CASSLISQGGGYTF,TGTGCCAGCAGCTTAATCTCCCAGGGAGGAGGCTACACCTTC
TRBD1,NA,TRBV7-9,TRBJ2-6,CASSLRDRGRGANVLTF,TGTGCCAGCAGCTTAAGGGACAGGGGGCGTGGGGCCAACGTCCTGACTTTC
NA,NA,TRBV4-1,TRBJ2-1,CASSQGSSRSYYNEQFF,TGCGCCAGCAGCCAAGGCTCTAGTAGGTCATACTACAATGAGCAGTTCTTC
NA,few,TRBV10-3,TRBJ1-4,CAISAGEGGEKLFF,TGTGCCATCAGCGCAGGGGAGGGGGGTGAAAAACTGTTTTTT
NA,NA,TRBV19,TRBJ1-4,CASSIVLNEKLFF,TGTGCCAGTAGTATAGTACTAAATGAAAAACTGTTTTTT
NA,NA,TRBV6-1,TRBJ1-5,CASTSRQENQPQHF,TGTGCCAGCACCTCAAGACAGGAAAATCAGCCCCAGCATTTT
NA,NA,TRBV5-1,TRBJ2-3,CASSPQTGTDTQYF,TGCGCCAGCAGCCCCCAGACAGGCACAGATACGCAGTATTTT
TRBD2,NA,TRBV11-2,TRBJ2-1,CASSRGSGGNNEQFF,TGTGCCAGCAGCAGGGGTAGCGGGGGAAACAATGAGCAGTTCTTC
TRBD2,NA,TRBV7-2,TRBJ2-2,CASSLGGRETGELFF,TGTGCCAGCAGCTTAGGCGGGAGAGAAACCGGGGAGCTGTTTTTT
TRBD1,NA,TRBV18,TRBJ1-5,CASSRQDRDQPQHF,TGTGCCAGCTCACGACAAGACAGGGATCAGCCCCAGCATTTT
NA,NA,TRBV5-4,TRBJ2-7,CASSEGGRGSYEQYF,TGTGCCAGCAGCGAGGGGGGGCGGGGCTCCTACGAGCAGTACTTC
TRBD2,NA,TRBV9,TRBJ2-2,CASSVGSGGANTGELFF,TGTGCCAGCAGCGTAGGTAGCGGGGGGGCCAACACCGGGGAGCTGTTTTTT
TRBD2,NA,TRBV10-2,TRBJ2-5,CASSESTSGGARAGSETQYF,TGCGCCAGCAGTGAGTCGACTAGCGGGGGTGCTCGTGCGGGGTCGGAGACCCAGTACTTC